What follows are 30 T cell receptor beta chains derived from one specimen sequenced in a study of T cells in localized non-small cell lung cancer. Repertoires were generated with immunoSEQ multiplex PCR, while TCRdb's copy carries only in-frame clones and drops some. The sample has about 21,000 clones; about 88% are singletons. Sequencing was performed on peripheral blood, taken before any cancer treatment. These receptors all come from a man between 40 and 69 years old with stage I lung adenocarcinoma.

DNA of the CDR3: TGTGCCAGCTCCTGGGAAGGGCGGGCTCAGCCCCAGCATTTT. It specifies CASSWEGRAQPQHF. The chain uses TRBV7-8 and TRBJ1-5; D unclear. The CDR3 contains 14 residues. The V end lost 8 bases, the J end lost 6 bases, and 17 bases lay between the germline ends. In germline, CDR1 is SGHVS, CDR2 FQNEAQ.

Note on this clone: One end of the junction does not line up with germline, which may come from a read error. The CDR3 DNA reads TGTGCTAGCAGCTTATTGGAGGCGGAGACCCAGTACTTC. It specifies CASSLLEAETQYF. The chain links TRBV7-7 to TRBJ2-5; a weak D match, TRBD2 (5 bases). Per germline, CDR1 SSHAT and CDR2 FNYEAQ (reference sequence). CDR3 length equals 13 residues.

V is TRBV6-5 and J is TRBJ1-4; the match to TRBD1 covers 7 bases. In germline, CDR1 is MNHEY, CDR2 SVGAGI. The CDR3 covers 15 residues. V was pared by 6 bases and J by 5 bases, with 9 bases of the junction left unmatched. As DNA, the CDR3 is TGTGCCAGCAGAACCATCGGACAGGTCAATGAAAAACTGTTTTTT. Its protein is CASRTIGQVNEKLFF.

The rearrangement uses TRBV27 and TRBJ2-1, with D perhaps matching TRBD1 (6 bases). Trimming left V 5 bases short and J 8 bases short, with 19 bases between. This CDR3 has 15 amino acids. CDR1 MNHEY and CDR2 SMNVEV come from the germline V gene (reference sequence). The CDR3 is CASSPIPGEGDEQFF. The CDR3 DNA follows: TGTGCCAGCAGTCCGATTCCAGGGGAAGGGGATGAGCAGTTCTTC.

The rearrangement uses TRBV7-2 and TRBJ2-5, with TRBD1 matching 9 bases. Trimming cost V 2 bases and J 4 bases; bases outside gene matches: 8. Germline V gene data show CDR1 as SGHTA and CDR2 as FQGNSA. The CDR3 is made up of 16 amino acids. The CDR3 DNA follows: TGTGCCAGCAGCTTATTGGGACAGGGCTCCGGAGAGACCCAGTACTTC. This gives the protein CASSLLGQGSGETQYF. The whole variable domain, remainder taken from reference TRBV7-2 and TRBJ2-5, is GAGVSQSPSNKVTEKGKDVELRCDPISGHTALYWYRQSLGQGLEFLIYFQGNSAPDKSGLPSDRFSAERTGGSVSTLTIQRTQQEDSAVYLCASSLLGQGSGETQYFGPGTRLLVL.

This clone was observed a few times. V usage is TRBV29-1 and J usage is TRBJ1-1; D is unclear. The V end was cut by 3 bases, the J end by 5 bases, with 16 bases between. This CDR3 comprises 14 residues. CDR1 is SQVTM and CDR2 is ANQGSEA in the germline V gene. The CDR3 protein is CSVEYRGKRTEAFF. CDR3 DNA sequence: TGCAGCGTTGAGTATCGAGGGAAGCGGACTGAAGCTTTCTTT.

This clone was detected only a few times. The rearrangement joins TRBV5-1 to TRBJ1-1; D is perhaps TRBD1 (6 bases). Germline values: CDR1 SGHRS, CDR2 YFSETQ. The CDR3 spans 9 residues. The germline V and J ends were trimmed by 10 bases and 8 bases, with 9 bases remaining between them. CDR3 loop: CAPQGEAFF. For the CDR3, the DNA is TGCGCCCCGCAGGGGGAAGCTTTCTTT.

V usage is TRBV7-3 and J usage is TRBJ2-2; D uncertain. This CDR3 spans 13 amino acids. Germline V CDR1 and CDR2: SGHTA, FQGTGA. Trimming took off 1 base at V and 6 bases at J, with 6 bases between the two ends. CDR3 region: CASSLSGAGELFF. In DNA form, the CDR3 reads TGTGCCAGCAGCTTAAGTGGGGCCGGGGAGCTGTTTTTT.

The rearrangement uses TRBV28 and TRBJ2-7; 7 positions agree with TRBD1. CDR1 and CDR2 (germline): MDHEN, SYDVKM. V dropped 4 bases and J dropped 3; count of bases not matched to a gene: 3. The CDR3 runs to 13 residues. CDR3 residues: CASSSGQNYEQYF. In DNA form, the CDR3 reads TGTGCCAGCAGTTCGGGACAGAACTACGAGCAGTACTTC.

CDR3 in DNA: TGTGCCAGCAGTGACCCCCGGGACCTTCATTCGCCCCAGCATTTT. Encoded protein: CASSDPRDLHSPQHF. The chain recombines TRBV6-4 with TRBJ1-5; perhaps TRBD1 as D (5 bases). CDR3 length: 15 amino acids. Germline assignment: CDR1 MRHNA and CDR2 SNTAGT. V was trimmed by 2 bases and J by 9 bases, leaving 17 bases between them.

The chain employs TRBV7-2 and TRBJ2-7; D tentatively fits TRBD1 or TRBD2 (5 bases each). This CDR3 region has 15 residues. Trimming took off 3 bases at V and 6 bases at J, with 18 bases between the two ends. Germline loops: CDR1 SGHTA, CDR2 FQGNSA. The CDR3 protein is CASSFGTQQGGEQYF. The CDR3 bases are TGTGCCAGCAGCTTCGGGACGCAGCAAGGTGGCGAGCAGTACTTC. Variable domain in full (rest from reference TRBV7-2 and TRBJ2-7): GAGVSQSPSNKVTEKGKDVELRCDPISGHTALYWYRQSLGQGLEFLIYFQGNSAPDKSGLPSDRFSAERTGGSVSTLTIQRTQQEDSAVYLCASSFGTQQGGEQYFGPGTRLTVT.

J is TRBJ1-2 and V is TRBV7-9; no firm D call. This CDR3 comprises 13 residues. Germline CDR1 and CDR2: SEHNR and FQNEAQ (reference sequence). Trimming took off 1 base at V and 0 bases at J, with 3 bases between the two ends. CDR3 nucleotide sequence: TGTGCCAGCAGCTTAGGGACTAACTATGGCTACACCTTC. The encoded protein is CASSLGTNYGYTF.

CDR3 bases: TGTGCCAGCAGTCTTGGGGGGGCGTCCTACGAGCAGTACTTC. Its protein is CASSLGGASYEQYF. This chain joins TRBV7-9 and TRBJ2-7, with a tentative D call TRBD2 (7 bases). Germline values: CDR1 SEHNR, CDR2 FQNEAQ (reference sequence). With 6 bases removed from V and 1 base from J, the gap between germline ends came to 13 bases. This CDR3 has 14 residues.

The gene calls are TRBV29-1 and TRBJ1-1; D ambiguous. Trimming pared 3 bases from V and 4 bases from J, leaving 15 bases between. The V gene's germline CDR1 is SQVTM and CDR2 ANQGSEA. This CDR3 has 14 residues. The CDR3 loop is CSVDTREWSTEAFF. CDR3 in DNA: TGCAGCGTTGATACGAGGGAGTGGAGCACTGAAGCTTTCTTT.

The J gene is TRBJ2-7, the V gene TRBV28; 8 bases are shared with TRBD2. V was clipped by 4 bases and J by 0 bases; unmatched bases: 14. The V gene's germline CDR1 is MDHEN and CDR2 SYDVKM. This CDR3 contains 18 residues. Written as DNA, the CDR3 is TGTGCCAGCAGTTCGCCCTTCAGCGGGAGCTATAGCTCCTACGAGCAGTACTTC. Its protein is CASSSPFSGSYSSYEQYF.

V and J are TRBV7-2 and TRBJ1-1; D call uncertain. The germline gives CDR1 SGHTA, CDR2 FQGNSA. CDR3 size: 15 residues. V was pared by 1 base and J by 3 bases, with 12 bases between. The CDR3 loop is CASSLVRYGDTEAFF. DNA of the CDR3: TGTGCCAGCAGCTTAGTTCGGTACGGGGACACTGAAGCTTTCTTT.

The chain couples TRBV5-6 to TRBJ1-1; unclear D gene. This CDR3 contains 14 residues. V lost 7 bases to trimming and J lost 0 bases, with 13 bases between them. Germline CDR1 and CDR2: SGHDT and YYEEEE. In DNA form, the CDR3 reads TGTGCCAGCCTAAGAGTCCTGGTGAACACTGAAGCTTTCTTT. Translation gives CASLRVLVNTEAFF.

The J gene is TRBJ2-7, the V gene TRBV6-6; D is unresolved. Deletions cut 0 bases from V and 0 bases from J, with 6 bases between. Germline V gene lookup returns CDR1 MNHNY and CDR2 SVGAGI (reference sequence). CDR3 length: 14 amino acids. For the CDR3, the DNA is TGTGCCAGCAGTTACTCTCCCAACTCCTACGAGCAGTACTTC. Translated: CASSYSPNSYEQYF.

V and J are TRBV10-3 and TRBJ2-7, with D possibly being TRBD2 (6 bases). Deletions cut 6 bases from V and 5 bases from J, with 23 bases between. The CDR3 is made up of 16 amino acids. CDR1 and CDR2 (germline): ENHRY, SYGVKD. CDR3 DNA sequence: TGTGCCATCAGCCCGAGGGGAGCGGGTGTGTTGAACGAGCAGTACTTC. It yields the protein CAISPRGAGVLNEQYF.

The sample holds one count of this clone. CDR3 DNA sequence: TGTGCCAGCAGCGTAGCAGGGAAATCTGGGGCCAACGTCCTGACTTTC. Its translation is CASSVAGKSGANVLTF. The chain recombines TRBV9 with TRBJ2-6; possible D gene TRBD1, 5 bases. The V end lost 0 bases, the J end lost 1 base, and 8 bases lay between the germline ends. This CDR3 is built from 16 residues. Germline CDR1 reads SGDLS; CDR2 reads YYNGEE.

The V and J genes are TRBV4-3 and TRBJ1-4; TRBD1 agrees at 10 bases. Germline lookup yields CDR1 LGHNA and CDR2 YSLEER. This CDR3 region has 16 residues. The ends lost 4 bases at V and 4 bases at J; junction bases unmatched: 6. The CDR3: CASSRGQGVVNEKLFF. CDR3 bases: TGCGCCAGCAGCCGAGGACAGGGGGTGGTTAATGAAAAACTGTTTTTT.

The chain has TRBV5-4 and TRBJ2-3, with TRBD2 as a possible D gene (6 bases). V was cut by 3 bases and J by 8 bases, with 10 bases left in between. The CDR3 consists of 12 residues. CDR1 SGHNT and CDR2 YYREEE come from the germline V gene (reference sequence). The CDR3 nucleotides read TGTGCCAGCAGCTCTTACGGGGGTACGCAGTATTTT. It is translated as CASSSYGGTQYF.

Only a few counts were recorded for this clone. The V and J genes are TRBV7-9 and TRBJ2-7, with D possibly being TRBD1 (6 bases). CDR1 is SEHNR and CDR2 is FQNEAQ in the germline V gene (reference sequence). This CDR3 has 14 amino acids. Trimming took 1 base from V and 2 from J, leaving 9 bases between them. The CDR3 nucleotides read TGTGCCAGCAGCTTAGTACAGGGAACCTACGAGCAGTACTTC. This encodes CASSLVQGTYEQYF.

V and J are TRBV28 and TRBJ2-5; maybe TRBD1 (6 bases). V lost 3 bases, J lost 1 base, and 36 bases lay in between. The germline CDR1 and CDR2 sequences are MDHEN and SYDVKM. This CDR3 is built from 23 residues. CDR3 in amino acids: CASSLCGGEERNRDQITQETQYF. The CDR3 DNA is TGTGCCAGCAGTTTGTGTGGGGGCGAGGAACGAAACAGGGACCAAATAACCCAAGAGACCCAGTACTTC. Using reference TRBV28 and TRBJ2-5 for the parts outside the CDR3, the full variable domain is DVKVTQSSRYLVKRTGEKVFLECVQDMDHENMFWYRQDPGLGLRLIYFSYDVKMKEKGDIPEGYSVSREKKERFSLILESASTNQTSMYLCASSLCGGEERNRDQITQETQYFGPGTRLLVL.

V gene TRBV9 combines with J gene TRBJ2-3, with 10 positions matching TRBD2. The CDR3 runs to 15 residues. V was clipped by 0 bases and J by 3 bases; unmatched bases: 1. The germline CDR1 and CDR2 sequences are SGDLS and YYNGEE. DNA for the CDR3: TGTGCCAGCAGCGTAGTACTAGCGGGGACAGATACGCAGTATTTT. As protein: CASSVVLAGTDTQYF.

The rearrangement uses TRBV5-1 and TRBJ2-7; maybe TRBD1 (5 bases). V was clipped by 6 bases and J by 0 bases, with 10 bases between them. The CDR3 consists of 13 residues. Germline V gene sequence: CDR1 SGHRS, CDR2 YFSETQ. The CDR3 coding sequence is TGCGCCAGCAACCCAGGGTACTCCTACGAGCAGTACTTC. Protein product: CASNPGYSYEQYF.

The rearrangement uses TRBV21-1 and TRBJ2-7; no check of the table's D call, TRBD1, against the DNA was made. TRBV21-1 is assigned pseudogene status. The CDR3 has 20 residues. CDR3: CASSKRFKRAGQDIYYEQYF. The CDR3 DNA follows: TGTGCCAGCAGCAAACGGTTTAAACGTGCGGGACAGGACATCTACTACGAGCAGTACTTC.

This clone has a handful of counts. The chain is built from TRBV5-1 and TRBJ2-5; the match to TRBD1 covers 9 bases. V lost 3 bases, J lost 5 bases, and 8 bases stayed unmatched. Germline CDR1 is SGHRS and CDR2 is YFSETQ. The CDR3 sequence is 15 residues long. The CDR3 coding sequence is TGCGCCAGCAGCTCCGGGACAGGGCGGCGGGAGACCCAGTACTTC. The encoded protein is CASSSGTGRRETQYF.

The chain recombines TRBV28 with TRBJ2-5, with 10 bases aligning to TRBD2. Germline V gene lookup returns CDR1 MDHEN and CDR2 SYDVKM. The CDR3 spans 15 residues. Trimming removed 5 bases from V and 5 bases from J; junction bases left unmatched: 8. The CDR3 DNA reads TGTGCCAGCAGTCCATGGGCTAGCGGGAGCGAGACCCAGTACTTC. Its translation: CASSPWASGSETQYF. Filled out from reference TRBV28 and TRBJ2-5, the complete variable domain reads DVKVTQSSRYLVKRTGEKVFLECVQDMDHENMFWYRQDPGLGLRLIYFSYDVKMKEKGDIPEGYSVSREKKERFSLILESASTNQTSMYLCASSPWASGSETQYFGPGTRLLVL.

The CDR3 protein is CASSPAGTALNTGELFF. The CDR3 DNA is TGTGCCAGCAGCCCAGCCGGGACAGCCCTCAACACCGGGGAGCTGTTTTTT. The V and J genes are TRBV7-3 and TRBJ2-2; 7 positions match TRBD1. The CDR3 covers 17 residues. Germline CDR1 reads SGHTA; CDR2 reads FQGTGA. Trimming cost V 5 bases and J 2 bases; bases outside gene matches: 11.